A single sample is the source of the 13 T cell receptor beta chains below, sequenced in a study of graft-versus-host responses after intestinal transplantation (dated by TCRdb to the early 2020s). These receptors lack a known antigen. Libraries were built with the immunoSEQ multiplex PCR assay. In TCRdb, the immuneACCESS table is reduced to in-frame sequences with V and J assigned. These tables do not hold every clone; where another copy was compared, an unresolved V gene accounts for under half, and the others remain unexplained. The sample table lists about 85,000 clones, over 80% of them with a count of one. Roughly 15% of the sample goes to the ten largest clones. Sample time point, as interpreted from the label and publication: cells obtained before transplantation from donor or recipient. The sequencing here drew on unstimulated CD8+ T cells sorted from spleen or lymph node cells, taken before intestinal transplant. The receptors originated from a human donor who received an intestinal transplant.

J is TRBJ2-1 and V is TRBV27; tentatively, D is TRBD1 or TRBD2 (6 bases each). The CDR3 runs 13 residues. In germline, CDR1 is MNHEY, CDR2 SMNVEV (reference sequence). V shed 5 bases and J shed 4 bases, with 9 bases lying between them. CDR3 DNA sequence: TGTGCCAGCAGTCTAGGGGGGTACAATGAGCAGTTCTTC. This sequence encodes CASSLGGYNEQFF.

The chain has TRBV6-6 and TRBJ1-1; weak D call: TRBD1 (6 bases). In germline, CDR1 is MNHNY, CDR2 SVGAGI (reference sequence). The CDR3 runs 14 residues. Trimming took 7 bases from V and 1 from J, leaving 13 bases between them. The CDR3 reads CASITGIGNTEAFF. CDR3 in DNA: TGTGCCAGCATTACAGGGATAGGGAACACTGAAGCTTTCTTT.

The chain employs TRBV5-6 and TRBJ2-4; a possible D gene is TRBD1 (5 bases). The germline V gene encodes CDR1 SGHDT and CDR2 YYEEEE. V lost 4 bases, J lost 6 bases, and 8 bases lay in between. The CDR3 extends over 12 amino acids. The CDR3 is CASSGTGNIQYF. The CDR3 DNA reads as TGTGCCAGCAGCGGTACAGGAAACATTCAGTACTTC. Full variable domain (missing parts from reference TRBV5-6 and TRBJ2-4): DAGVTQSPTHLIKTRGQQVTLRCSPKSGHDTVSWYQQALGQGPQFIFQYYEEEERQRGNFPDRFSGHQFPNYSSELNVNALLLGDSALYLCASSGTGNIQYFGAGTRLSVL.

This sequence joins TRBV6-1 and TRBJ2-7, with D unclear. Trimming cost V 3 bases and J 2 bases, with 20 bases left between them. The length of the CDR3 is 17 residues. Germline assignment: CDR1 MNHNS and CDR2 SASEGT. The CDR3 DNA sequence: TGTGCCAGCAGTGACCTACTTGTCAGTCATGTCCCCTACGAGCAGTACTTC. Translated: CASSDLLVSHVPYEQYF.

The chain couples TRBV11-2 to TRBJ2-4; the D gene is possibly TRBD2 (6 bases). In germline, CDR1 is SGHAT, CDR2 FQNNGV. This CDR3 is 15 amino acids long. V gave up 0 bases and J gave up 9 bases, with 15 bases separating them. CDR3 in amino acids: CASSLDLGLPTIQYF. The DNA for the CDR3 is TGTGCCAGCAGCTTAGATCTGGGACTCCCTACCATTCAGTACTTC.

The J gene is TRBJ2-3, the V gene TRBV10-2; D may be TRBD2 (6 bases). V lost 2 bases and J lost 2, with 8 bases in between. Per germline, CDR1 WSHSY and CDR2 SAAADI. The CDR3 contains 14 residues. CDR3 sequence reads: CASSETSPTDTQYF. The CDR3 DNA reads as TGCGCCAGCAGTGAGACTAGCCCCACAGATACGCAGTATTTT.

This clone was seen more than once but under ten times. The J gene is TRBJ2-3, the V gene TRBV5-1, with D perhaps matching TRBD2 (6 bases). Germline CDR1 and CDR2: SGHRS and YFSETQ. This CDR3 is built from 17 residues. Trimming left V 0 bases short and J 2 bases short, with 16 bases between. The CDR3 nucleotides read TGCGCCAGCAGCTTGGGACGGGGGAATGAGGTCACAGATACGCAGTATTTT. Protein sequence: CASSLGRGNEVTDTQYF.

V usage is TRBV4-1 and J usage is TRBJ2-6, with D uncertain. The V end was cut by 4 bases, the J end by 0 bases, with 7 bases between. Germline CDR1 and CDR2: MGHRA and YSYEKL. The CDR3 length is 15 residues. The CDR3 is CASSPSGSGANVLTF. Here the CDR3 DNA reads TGCGCCAGCAGCCCCTCGGGCTCTGGGGCCAACGTCCTGACTTTC.

The chain combines TRBV5-4 with TRBJ2-5, with a possible D match to TRBD1 (5 bases). The CDR3 loop spans 13 amino acids. Trimming stripped 4 bases from V and 3 bases from J, with 10 bases between. The germline CDR1 and CDR2 sequences are SGHNT and YYREEE (reference sequence). The CDR3 DNA sequence: TGTGCCAGCAGCCCTACAGGAAAAGAGACCCAGTACTTC. Protein sequence: CASSPTGKETQYF.

This sequence joins TRBV7-9 and TRBJ1-5, with D hard to call. CDR3 length: 14 residues. V dropped 7 bases and J dropped 0 bases, with 10 bases sitting between them. The germline gives CDR1 SEHNR, CDR2 FQNEAQ (reference sequence). CDR3 coding DNA: TGTGCCAGCAACCGGGGAAATAGCAATCAGCCCCAGCATTTT. It yields the protein CASNRGNSNQPQHF.

This chain links TRBV13 with TRBJ2-3, with TRBD1 matching 8 bases. Germline V CDR1 and CDR2: PRHDT, FYEKMQ (reference sequence). The CDR3 covers 15 residues. V lost 4 bases to trimming and J lost 2 bases; unmatched junction nucleotides: 5. The CDR3 region has the DNA TGTGCCAGCAGCTCCCCGGGACAGGACACAGATACGCAGTATTTT. This gives the protein CASSSPGQDTDTQYF.

The V gene is TRBV29-1, the J gene TRBJ1-2; TRBD1 matches at 7 bases. With 0 bases clipped from V and 8 bases from J, the junction kept 9 bases outside the gene matches. The CDR3 is 14 residues long. Germline-derived CDR1 and CDR2 are SQVTM and ANQGSEA. CDR3: CSVEEGGTEAGYTF. DNA of the CDR3: TGCAGCGTTGAAGAAGGAGGGACAGAAGCCGGCTACACCTTC.

The chain joins TRBV2 to TRBJ1-2, with D perhaps TRBD1 (5 bases). Trimming cost V 2 bases and J 2 bases, with 18 bases left between them. This CDR3 contains 17 residues. Germline V gene data show CDR1 as SNHLY and CDR2 as FYNNEI. The CDR3, as DNA: TGTGCCAGCAGTGAACCATCCCTGGGCAGGGCGAACTATGGCTACACCTTC. It translates to CASSEPSLGRANYGYTF.